The 20 T cell receptor beta chains below come from one sample, sequenced in a study of control samples from healthy donors and cancer patients. The assay was immunoSEQ multiplex PCR, and TCRdb's table has in-frame clones only and misses some. The profile shows 150,000 or so clones, approximately 86% of them singletons. Sequencing was carried out using blood. Every receptor here comes from a woman in her 30s in good health.

The V and J genes are TRBV7-8 and TRBJ1-1; no reliable D call. This CDR3 has 15 residues. Germline loops: CDR1 SGHVS, CDR2 FQNEAQ. The V and J ends lost 5 bases and 5 bases respectively, with 18 bases between them. The CDR3 spells CASSPPVGVGTEAFF. The CDR3 region has the DNA TGTGCCAGCAGCCCCCCGGTCGGGGTTGGGACTGAAGCTTTCTTT. Complete variable domain (other parts from reference TRBV7-8 and TRBJ1-1): GAGVSQSPRYKVAKRGQDVALRCDPISGHVSLFWYQQALGQGPEFLTYFQNEAQLDKSGLPSDRFFAERPEGSVSTLKIQRTQQEDSAVYLCASSPPVGVGTEAFFGQGTRLTVV.

The genes are TRBV3-1 (or the pseudogene TRBV3-2) and TRBJ2-5, with D uncertain. The CDR3 is 12 amino acids. CDR1 and CDR2 (germline): LGHDT, YNNKEL (reference sequence). V was cut by 1 base and J by 5 bases, with 5 bases left in between. The CDR3 here is CASSQVSETQYF. The CDR3 nucleotides are TGTGCCAGCAGCCAAGTGTCGGAGACCCAGTACTTC.

The chain joins TRBV3-1 (or the pseudogene TRBV3-2) to TRBJ1-5, with unresolved D. The V gene's germline CDR1 is LGHDT and CDR2 YNNKEL (reference sequence). Deletions cut 2 bases from V and 3 bases from J, with 8 bases between. This CDR3 has 14 amino acids. The DNA for the CDR3 is TGTGCCAGCAGCCAAAGGACTTCCAATCAGCCCCAGCATTTT. Translating it yields CASSQRTSNQPQHF.

V gene TRBV19 combines with J gene TRBJ2-3; no reliable D call. Germline-derived CDR1 and CDR2 are LNHDA and SQIVND (reference sequence). The ends were cut back, 2 bases at V and 0 bases at J, with 12 bases in the middle. CDR3 length: 16 amino acids. The CDR3 sequence: CASSILAGASTDTQYF. CDR3 in DNA: TGTGCCAGTAGTATATTGGCAGGTGCTAGCACAGATACGCAGTATTTT. Looking up the rest from reference TRBV19 and TRBJ2-3 gives the full variable domain: DGGITQSPKYLFRKEGQNVTLSCEQNLNHDAMYWYRQDPGQGLRLIYYSQIVNDFQKGDIAEGYSVSREKKESFPLTVTSAQKNPTAFYLCASSILAGASTDTQYFGPGTRLTVL.

The chain carries TRBV7-9 and TRBJ1-2; no reliable D call. The CDR3 sequence is 14 residues long. V was trimmed by 1 base and J by 0 bases, leaving 6 bases between them. CDR1 is SEHNR, CDR2 FQNEAQ, per germline (reference sequence). The CDR3 sequence is CASSLGFSNYGYTF. CDR3 coding DNA: TGTGCCAGCAGCTTAGGGTTCTCTAACTATGGCTACACCTTC.

V and J are TRBV7-9 and TRBJ2-1; TRBD2 matches 8 bases. CDR1 and CDR2 from the germline V gene are SEHNR and FQNEAQ (reference sequence). The junction had 7 bases not matched to a gene; V was cut back by 4 bases and J by 8 bases. CDR3 size: 14 residues. The CDR3 coding sequence is TGTGCCAGCAGCTACGGGACTAGTGGCGATGAGCAGTTCTTC. This encodes CASSYGTSGDEQFF. Full variable domain (remainder filled in from reference TRBV7-9 and TRBJ2-1): DTGVSQNPRHKITKRGQNVTFRCDPISEHNRLYWYRQTLGQGPEFLTYFQNEAQLEKSRLLSDRFSAERPKGSFSTLEIQRTEQGDSAMYLCASSYGTSGDEQFFGPGTRLTVL.

J is TRBJ2-7 and V is TRBV5-1, with D perhaps given as TRBD1 or TRBD2 (5 bases each). V shed 3 bases and J shed 7 bases, with 11 bases lying between them. The CDR3 extends over 12 amino acids. Germline CDR1 reads SGHRS; CDR2 reads YFSETQ. CDR3 coding DNA: TGCGCCAGCAGCTCCCCTGGGGGAGAGCAGTACGTC. Translated: CASSSPGGEQYV.

The V gene is TRBV2, the J gene TRBJ2-7; D perhaps matches TRBD2 (6 bases). The CDR3 covers 15 residues. Germline assignment: CDR1 SNHLY and CDR2 FYNNEI. V was clipped by 4 bases and J by 3 bases, with 16 bases between them. The CDR3 protein is CASSGLGLRRYEQYF. The CDR3 DNA reads as TGTGCCAGCAGTGGACTGGGACTCAGGCGCTACGAGCAGTACTTC.

This sequence joins TRBV5-6 and TRBJ2-7; D unclear. The CDR3 is 12 amino acids. CDR1 SGHDT and CDR2 YYEEEE come from the germline V gene. The V and J ends lost 0 bases and 6 bases respectively, with 7 bases between them. Here the CDR3 DNA reads TGTGCCAGCAGCTTGGGTCCGTCCGAGCAGTACTTC. Translating gives CASSLGPSEQYF.

Written as DNA, the CDR3 is TGTGCCAGCAGCAAAGCGCGGTGCAGGGCTAACTATGGCTACACCTTC. This codes for CASSKARCRANYGYTF. The chain links TRBV21-1 to TRBJ1-2; the table's TRBD1 call for D was not verified on the DNA. TRBV21-1 is a listed pseudogene. CDR3 length: 16 amino acids.

The CDR3 sequence is CATSKPDRDIGETQYF. CDR3 nucleotides: TGTGCCACCAGTAAACCCGATAGGGATATCGGAGAGACCCAGTACTTC. This chain connects TRBV24-1 to TRBJ2-5; D ambiguous. V lost 6 bases to trimming and J lost 4 bases, with 20 bases between them. The CDR3 spans 16 residues. Germline CDR1 and CDR2: KGHDR and SFDVKD.

The CDR3 coding sequence is TGTGCCAGCAGTGAACCTTGGACGCCGCCCCGAACAGATACGCAGTATTTT. Translating gives CASSEPWTPPRTDTQYF. The gene calls are TRBV6-1 and TRBJ2-3; D is uncertain. The CDR3 has 17 residues. Germline V gives CDR1 MNHNS, CDR2 SASEGT. Trimming shortened V by 2 bases and J by 3 bases, and 18 bases separated the two germline ends.

V usage is TRBV10-3 and J usage is TRBJ2-7; 13 nucleotides align to TRBD2. This CDR3 comprises 14 residues. Unmatched junction bases numbered 5, after V lost 10 bases and J lost 2 bases. Germline assignment: CDR1 ENHRY and CDR2 SYGVKD. CDR3 bases: TGTGCCACGAGACTAGCGGGAGGAACCTACGAGCAGTACTTC. This gives the protein CATRLAGGTYEQYF.

The chain joins TRBV11-2 to TRBJ1-1; tentative D call: TRBD1 (5 bases). V was cut by 5 bases and J by 4 bases, with 17 bases left in between. CDR1 is SGHAT and CDR2 is FQNNGV in the germline V gene. The CDR3 has 15 residues. CDR3 loop: CASSLRTGGSTEAFF. In nucleotides, the CDR3 is TGTGCCAGCAGCCTCAGGACGGGGGGGAGCACTGAAGCTTTCTTT.

V and J are TRBV6-1 and TRBJ1-2; D ambiguous. Germline V lookup: CDR1 MNHNS, CDR2 SASEGT. V lost 2 bases and J lost 8, with 12 bases in between. The CDR3 contains 13 residues. In DNA, the CDR3 is TGTGCCAGCAGTGAATCCACTTCGGGGGGCTACACCTTC. Its protein is CASSESTSGGYTF.

V is TRBV6-5 and J is TRBJ2-1; TRBD1 aligns across 9 bases. Germline CDR1 MNHEY, CDR2 SVGAGI. Germline trimming cut 6 bases from V and 2 bases from J; bases unmatched to any gene: 5. This CDR3 region has 15 residues. The CDR3 region is CASRARQGAYNEQFF. DNA of the CDR3: TGTGCCAGCAGAGCTCGACAGGGGGCCTACAATGAGCAGTTCTTC.

The chain employs TRBV19 and TRBJ2-3, with 7 bases that match TRBD1. Trimming at V came to 3 bases and at J to 4 bases, leaving 1 base not matched to a gene. The CDR3 spans 13 residues. CDR1 is LNHDA and CDR2 is SQIVND in the germline V gene (reference sequence). The CDR3 loop reads CASSIQGADTQYF. As DNA, the CDR3 is TGTGCCAGTAGTATCCAGGGGGCAGATACGCAGTATTTT.

V and J are TRBV6-5 and TRBJ2-7; 8 bases match TRBD1. The CDR3 loop spans 13 amino acids. The V gene's germline CDR1 is MNHEY and CDR2 SVGAGI. V gave up 6 bases and J gave up 3 bases; unmatched junction bases: 4. The CDR3 bases are TGTGCCAGCAGGCAACAGGGGGGCTACGAGCAGTACTTC. Protein product: CASRQQGGYEQYF.

The CDR3 DNA is TGTGCCAGCGCCGAGGGACAGGGAGCCTATGGCTACACCTTC. This translates into CASAEGQGAYGYTF. The J gene is TRBJ1-2, the V gene TRBV6-6; TRBD1 agrees at 9 bases. Germline assignment: CDR1 MNHNY and CDR2 SVGAGI (reference sequence). This CDR3 contains 14 residues. The trim removed 8 bases at V and 4 bases at J, leaving 8 bases unmatched.

The genes are TRBV21-1 and TRBJ1-1; TRBD1 was called by the table and not checked on the DNA. TRBV21-1 has pseudogene status. The CDR3 runs to 14 residues. The CDR3 region is CASSPRGINTEAFF. The CDR3 bases are TGTGCCAGCAGCCCCAGGGGGATCAACACTGAAGCTTTCTTT.